This T cell receptor beta chain was found in a study of neurological immune-mediated disorders. A blood bank in Maryland, USA, provided the volunteers who served as healthy controls. Source material was 2 million unsorted PBMCs, stored at -80 °C in RNAlater. CDR1 MNHEY and CDR2 SVGAGI come from the germline V gene. The CDR3 consists of 13 residues. V was pared by 5 bases and J by 4 bases, with 12 bases between. This clonotype appeared many times. Template-switch 5'RACE cDNA synthesis added a 10-nucleotide unique molecular identifier. Over 160 million TCR-beta sequences from 15-18 subjects were obtained in each sequencing run. TCRdb called the 5' RACE reads again in MiXCR, with one record for every CDR3 protein. This sample has approximately 30,000 distinct CDR3 sequences, with approximately 21% found just once.

The chain uses TRBV6-5 and TRBJ2-7, with TRBD2 as a possible D gene (6 bases). The source is a woman aged 55-70 years in good health. The sample comprised PBMCs. CDR3 sequence reads: CASSAGTVYEQYF. CDR3 nucleotide sequence: TGTGCCAGCAGTGCCGGGACTGTTTACGAGCAGTACTTC.